Detailed here is one T cell receptor beta chain. This entry comes from a study of CD8 T cells in ankylosing spondylitis. Using its own MiXCR run on the 5' RACE reads, TCRdb lists one record per CDR3 protein. The sample yields roughly 190,000 distinct CDR3 sequences, 10% to 15% seen once. The CDR3 runs to 15 residues. V gave up 2 bases and J gave up 0 bases, with 9 bases separating them. Per the germline V gene, CDR1 is MGHDK and CDR2 is SYGVNS. The material sequenced was blood, either unsorted or a sorted T cell fraction (not recorded which). The V gene is TRBV25-1, the J gene TRBJ2-3; no clear D gene. The receptor comes from a male donor with ankylosing spondylitis or in good health (not recorded which). The CDR3 bases are TGTGCCAGCAGTGAAGTTGGATCGAGCACAGATACGCAGTATTTT. It translates to CASSEVGSSTDTQYF.